The present T cell receptor beta chain was sequenced within a study of T cell responses to AZD1222 COVID-19 vaccine. The study's findings and limits: Most donors were white British, females outnumbered males, and clonal diversity was possibly underestimated.

Germline V CDR1 and CDR2: SEHNR, FQNEAQ (reference sequence). The CDR3 spans 15 residues. With 6 bases removed from V and 10 bases from J, the gap between germline ends came to 22 bases. On this clone itself: No antigen is known for it.

Clones were sequenced by immunoSEQ multiplex PCR, and TCRdb holds only the in-frame ones, with some missing. The sample consists of about 140,000 clones, more than 85% of them appearing once. This chain joins TRBV7-9 and TRBJ2-1; D may be TRBD2 (5 bases). The receptor comes from an adult who received the AZD1222 COVID-19 vaccine. This material consisted of peripheral blood, taken 28 days after the second AZD1222 dose. The CDR3 region has the DNA TGTGCCAGCAGGAGCTTAGGTGGAGGTAGGAGCGAGCAGTTCTTC. This codes for CASRSLGGGRSEQFF.